The 7 T cell receptor beta chains given below trace back to one sample, sequenced in a study of cytomegalovirus exposure and HLA in healthy donors. Amplification used 60 Vbeta primers and 13 Jbeta primers. Sequencing was performed with immunoSEQ multiplex PCR; in TCRdb, only in-frame clones are kept and a portion is missing. Of around 180,000 clones listed, 70% to 90% are singletons. Sequencing used PBMCs. These receptors all come from a girl aged 5-17 years in good health and CMV-seropositive.

This clone showed up just once. The chain is built from TRBV30 and TRBJ1-2; D gene uncertain. This CDR3 is 14 amino acids long. V was pared by 2 bases and J by 0 bases, with 10 bases between. Germline values: CDR1 GTSNPN, CDR2 SVGIG (reference sequence). This chain's CDR3 is CAWSRRSANYGYTF. CDR3 nucleotides: TGTGCCTGGAGTCGTAGATCCGCTAACTATGGCTACACCTTC.

This sequence joins TRBV11-2 and TRBJ2-3, with 7 bases matching TRBD2. CDR1 and CDR2 from the germline V gene are SGHAT and FQNNGV. The CDR3 totals 17 residues. V trimming: 4 bases; J trimming: 2 bases; junction bases outside the gene matches: 12. The CDR3 is CASSSPLGRGFTDTQYF. CDR3 bases: TGTGCCAGCAGCTCCCCGCTCGGGCGGGGGTTCACAGATACGCAGTATTTT. Using reference TRBV11-2 and TRBJ2-3 for the parts outside the CDR3, the full variable domain is EAGVAQSPRYKIIEKRQSVAFWCNPISGHATLYWYQQILGQGPKLLIQFQNNGVVDDSQLPKDRFSAERLKGVDSTLKIQPAKLEDSAVYLCASSSPLGRGFTDTQYFGPGTRLTVL.

The chain carries TRBV9 and TRBJ1-4; D possibly corresponds to TRBD1 (6 bases). The CDR3 runs 16 residues. Trimming removed 0 bases from V and 0 bases from J, with 9 bases in between. Germline CDR1 reads SGDLS; CDR2 reads YYNGEE. CDR3 sequence: CASSVEQGATNEKLFF. Written as DNA, the CDR3 is TGTGCCAGCAGCGTAGAACAGGGAGCAACTAATGAAAAACTGTTTTTT.

The chain couples TRBV5-1 to TRBJ2-3; 10 positions match TRBD2. Germline CDR1 SGHRS, CDR2 YFSETQ. V lost 3 bases, J lost 0 bases, and 4 bases stayed unmatched. This CDR3 comprises 16 residues. The CDR3 region has the DNA TGCGCCAGCAGCTCTGGACTAGCGGAAAGCACAGATACGCAGTATTTT. Its protein is CASSSGLAESTDTQYF.

The rearrangement joins TRBV6-1 to TRBJ2-2, with a weak D call TRBD1 (5 bases). Trimming left V 2 bases short and J 0 bases short, with 13 bases between. Germline values: CDR1 MNHNS, CDR2 SASEGT. CDR3 length: 17 amino acids. The CDR3 DNA reads as TGTGCCAGCAGTGAAAATTGGGGCAGGTCGAACACCGGGGAGCTGTTTTTT. Its protein product is CASSENWGRSNTGELFF.

The CDR3 bases are TGTGCCAGCAGTGCATCCTCCCAGAAATCCTATGGCTACACCTTC. Residues: CASSASSQKSYGYTF. The chain is built from TRBV9 and TRBJ1-2, with unresolved D. CDR1 is SGDLS, CDR2 YYNGEE, per germline. V dropped 5 bases and J dropped 4 bases, with 18 bases sitting between them. CDR3 length equals 15 residues.

The chain has TRBV7-9 and TRBJ2-7, with a tentative D call TRBD2 (6 bases). The V and J ends lost 3 bases and 2 bases respectively, with 8 bases between them. This CDR3 contains 13 residues. Germline CDR1 is SEHNR and CDR2 is FQNEAQ (reference sequence). In nucleotides, the CDR3 is TGTGCCAGCAGCTTGAAGCGGGCCTACGAGCAGTACTTC. Its protein is CASSLKRAYEQYF.